The TCR beta chain under discussion was sequenced for a study of CD8 T cells in Susac syndrome. Multiple sclerosis controls were treatment-naive patients with stable or active relapsing-remitting disease. Random hexamers were used to reverse transcribe roughly 0.45 to 1 ug of RNA. Amplification of TCR beta CDR3 by immunoSEQ multiplex PCR spanned 54 Vbeta and 13 Jbeta. Each CDR3 protein is one row after TCRdb ran MiXCR on the immunoSEQ multiplex PCR reads. The repertoire holds about 150,000 distinct CDR3 sequences, with 95% to 96% as singletons. The V gene lost 1 base and the J gene lost 8 bases, with 20 bases spanning the gap. Germline V gene data show CDR1 as SEHNR and CDR2 as FQNEAQ (reference sequence). CDR3 length: 16 residues.

Sequenced: CD8+ T cells from PBMCs. This receptor was obtained from a human donor with multiple sclerosis. The chain links TRBV7-9 to TRBJ1-2; D is ambiguous. CDR3 DNA sequence: TGTGCCAGCAGCTTAGTCATCGGGGAGGGAAGAGAAGGCTACACCTTC. Encoded protein: CASSLVIGEGREGYTF.